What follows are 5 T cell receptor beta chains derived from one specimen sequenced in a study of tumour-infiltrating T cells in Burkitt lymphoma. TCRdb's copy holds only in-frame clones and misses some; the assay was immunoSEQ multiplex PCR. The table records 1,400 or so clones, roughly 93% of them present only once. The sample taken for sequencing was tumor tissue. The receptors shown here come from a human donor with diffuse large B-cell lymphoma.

CDR3 sequence (DNA): TGTGCCAGCAGTTATGGGGGAGTCAGGGAGCTGTTTTTT. As protein: CASSYGGVRELFF. The gene calls are TRBV6-1 and TRBJ2-2; D tentatively fits TRBD1 or TRBD2 (5 bases each). The CDR3 consists of 13 residues. Trimming left V 5 bases short and J 9 bases short, with 13 bases between. Germline V gives CDR1 MNHNS, CDR2 SASEGT.

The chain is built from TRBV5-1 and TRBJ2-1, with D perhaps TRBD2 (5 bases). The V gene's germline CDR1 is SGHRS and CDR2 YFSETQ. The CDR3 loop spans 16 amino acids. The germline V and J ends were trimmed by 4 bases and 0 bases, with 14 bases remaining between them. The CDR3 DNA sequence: TGCGCCAGCAGCCACGGACTGCTTAGCTCCTACAATGAGCAGTTCTTC. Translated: CASSHGLLSSYNEQFF.

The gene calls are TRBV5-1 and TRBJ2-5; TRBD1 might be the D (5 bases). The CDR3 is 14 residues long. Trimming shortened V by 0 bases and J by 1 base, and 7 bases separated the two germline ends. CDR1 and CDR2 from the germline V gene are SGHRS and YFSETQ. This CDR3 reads CASSLGQGQETQYF. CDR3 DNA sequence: TGCGCCAGCAGCTTGGGGCAGGGCCAAGAGACCCAGTACTTC.

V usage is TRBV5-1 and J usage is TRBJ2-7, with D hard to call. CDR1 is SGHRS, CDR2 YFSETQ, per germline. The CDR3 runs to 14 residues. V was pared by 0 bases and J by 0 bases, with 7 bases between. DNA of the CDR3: TGCGCCAGCAGCTTGGGGGCGACCTCCTACGAGCAGTACTTC. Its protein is CASSLGATSYEQYF.

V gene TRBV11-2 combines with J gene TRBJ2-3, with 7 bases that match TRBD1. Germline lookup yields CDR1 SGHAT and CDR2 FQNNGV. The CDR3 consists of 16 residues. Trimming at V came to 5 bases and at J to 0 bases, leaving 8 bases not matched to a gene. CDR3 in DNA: TGTGCCAGCAGCGTACAGGGGCTTTGGAGCACAGATACGCAGTATTTT. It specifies CASSVQGLWSTDTQYF.